The 21 T cell receptor beta chains below were found in one sample sequenced in a study of blood T cell repertoires in COVID-19. Only in-frame clones appear in the TCRdb table, and some are missing; sequencing was by immunoSEQ multiplex PCR. The repertoire includes roughly 260,000 clones, more than 75% of them detected once, and around 10% sits in the top ten. Specimen: peripheral blood. These receptors originate from a man in his forties who had recovered from COVID-19.

This clone appeared a few times. V gene TRBV6-5 combines with J gene TRBJ1-5; tentatively, D is TRBD1 (6 bases). V dropped 4 bases and J dropped 5 bases, with 9 bases sitting between them. The CDR3 is 13 residues long. CDR1 is MNHEY and CDR2 is SVGAGI in the germline V gene. The CDR3 is CASSSRGYQPQHF. For the CDR3, the DNA is TGTGCCAGCAGTTCCAGGGGATATCAGCCCCAGCATTTT.

The rearrangement links TRBV2 to TRBJ2-7; 7 nucleotides line up with TRBD1. This CDR3 comprises 12 residues. Germline CDR1 and CDR2: SNHLY and FYNNEI. With V trimmed by 10 bases and J by 5 bases, 8 bases remained unmatched. The CDR3 is CAIRTGRHEQYF. The DNA of the CDR3 is TGTGCCATAAGGACAGGTAGGCACGAGCAGTACTTC. Full variable domain (outside the CDR3, taken from reference TRBV2 and TRBJ2-7): EPEVTQTPSHQVTQMGQEVILRCVPISNHLYFYWYRQILGQKVEFLVSFYNNEISEKSEIFDDQFSVERPDGSNFTLKIRSTKLEDSAMYFCAIRTGRHEQYFGPGTRLTVT.

The CDR3, as DNA: TGTGCCAGCAGCCAATGGGAGGCGGATAACATTCAGTACTTC. It translates to CASSQWEADNIQYF. The chain joins TRBV16 to TRBJ2-4, with D possibly matching TRBD2 (6 bases). The CDR3 totals 14 residues. Germline V gene lookup returns CDR1 KGHSY and CDR2 FQNENV. V lost 1 base and J lost 7, with 11 bases in between.

The chain links TRBV18 to TRBJ1-5; TRBD1 might be the D (6 bases). Per the germline V gene, CDR1 is KGHSH and CDR2 is LQKENI. The CDR3 contains 14 residues. Deletions cut 6 bases from V and 2 bases from J, with 11 bases between. CDR3 in amino acids: CASSPDSGNQPQHF. DNA of the CDR3: TGTGCCAGCTCTCCGGACAGCGGCAATCAGCCCCAGCATTTT.

The chain couples TRBV19 to TRBJ2-7; tentative D call: TRBD2 (6 bases). Trimming removed 3 bases from V and 8 bases from J, with 17 bases in between. The CDR3 runs 14 residues. Germline V gene sequence: CDR1 LNHDA, CDR2 SQIVND (reference sequence). The CDR3 is CASSIMVAEDQQYF. Written as DNA, the CDR3 is TGTGCCAGTAGTATCATGGTAGCGGAGGATCAGCAGTACTTC.

The J gene is TRBJ1-1, the V gene TRBV5-5; D is possibly TRBD1 (5 bases). Trimming removed 0 bases at V and 7 bases at J, with 13 bases between. The CDR3 length is 14 residues. Germline CDR1 SGHKS, CDR2 YYEKEE (reference sequence). The CDR3 protein is CASSLAVGVGEAFF. The CDR3 bases are TGTGCCAGCAGCTTGGCCGTAGGGGTGGGTGAAGCTTTCTTT.

The V gene is TRBV28, the J gene TRBJ2-7; D might be TRBD2 (5 bases). The CDR3 extends over 10 amino acids. CDR1 is MDHEN and CDR2 is SYDVKM in the germline V gene. The V and J ends lost 4 bases and 7 bases respectively, with 5 bases between them. The CDR3 bases are TGTGCCAGCAGTTCGGGAGAGCAGTACTTC. Encoded protein: CASSSGEQYF.

The V call is TRBV6-5, the J call TRBJ2-7, with TRBD1 matching over 8 bases. The length of the CDR3 is 14 residues. Germline V gene data show CDR1 as MNHEY and CDR2 as SVGAGI. With 6 bases clipped from V and 4 bases from J, the junction kept 8 bases outside the gene matches. The CDR3 coding sequence is TGTGCCAGCAGCCTAACAGGGGGACAATACGAGCAGTACTTC. As protein: CASSLTGGQYEQYF.

This chain joins TRBV15 and TRBJ2-5; D is undetermined. The germline gives CDR1 LNHNV, CDR2 YYDKDF (reference sequence). Trimming pared 1 base from V and 5 bases from J, leaving 14 bases between. This CDR3 contains 15 residues. The CDR3 DNA follows: TGTGCCACCAGCAGAGGGCGGCAGCCTGGGGAGACCCAGTACTTC. Amino acid sequence: CATSRGRQPGETQYF.

J is TRBJ2-2 and V is TRBV4-3; 13 positions match TRBD2. The J segment lost 2 bases and the V segment lost 3 bases, leaving 3 bases of the junction unmatched. The length of the CDR3 is 17 residues. Germline CDR1 reads LGHNA; CDR2 reads YSLEER. CDR3 sequence reads: CASSQGGLAGNTGELFF. As DNA, the CDR3 is TGCGCCAGCAGCCAGGGGGGACTAGCGGGAAACACCGGGGAGCTGTTTTTT.

The rearrangement uses TRBV11-2 and TRBJ2-7, with 9 bases matching TRBD2. CDR1 is SGHAT and CDR2 is FQNNGV in the germline V gene. V lost 5 bases and J lost 3; bases outside the gene matches: 5. This CDR3 spans 14 amino acids. CDR3 sequence reads: CASSVSGGLYEQYF. The CDR3 DNA is TGTGCCAGCAGCGTTAGCGGGGGCCTCTACGAGCAGTACTTC.

V usage is TRBV5-1 and J usage is TRBJ2-7; 11 nucleotides line up with TRBD2. The CDR3 covers 17 residues. CDR1 and CDR2 (germline): SGHRS, YFSETQ. Trimming cost V 0 bases and J 0 bases; bases outside gene matches: 5. The chain's CDR3 is CASSLVGLADHSYEQYF. The CDR3 DNA reads TGCGCCAGCAGCTTGGTGGGACTAGCGGACCACTCCTACGAGCAGTACTTC.

This clone was observed once. The J gene is TRBJ2-1, the V gene TRBV9, with TRBD2 matching over 9 bases. This CDR3 has 20 residues. The V gene end was trimmed by 0 bases and the J gene end by 7 bases; junction bases not matched to a gene: 20. The germline V gene encodes CDR1 SGDLS and CDR2 YYNGEE. CDR3 DNA: TGTGCCAGCAGCGTAGGGGCTTGGGGGGTCGCGAGCGGGAGGCGGAATGAGCAGTTCTTC. Its protein product is CASSVGAWGVASGRRNEQFF.

V is TRBV7-9 and J is TRBJ1-2, with 7 nucleotides matching TRBD1. V lost 5 bases and J lost 6; bases outside the gene matches: 3. Germline CDR1 SEHNR, CDR2 FQNEAQ (reference sequence). The CDR3 extends over 12 amino acids. The CDR3 protein is CASSGQGDGYTF. Here the CDR3 DNA reads TGTGCCAGCAGCGGTCAGGGGGATGGCTACACCTTC. Drawing the rest from reference TRBV7-9 and TRBJ1-2, the complete variable domain is DTGVSQNPRHKITKRGQNVTFRCDPISEHNRLYWYRQTLGQGPEFLTYFQNEAQLEKSRLLSDRFSAERPKGSFSTLEIQRTEQGDSAMYLCASSGQGDGYTFGSGTRLTVV.

The V and J genes are TRBV2 and TRBJ2-2; D gene uncertain. This CDR3 region has 14 residues. V was pared by 4 bases and J by 7 bases, with 13 bases between. Germline V gene data show CDR1 as SNHLY and CDR2 as FYNNEI. The CDR3 coding sequence is TGTGCCAGCAGTGGAACTCCTCCGGGCGGGGAGCTGTTTTTT. This gives the protein CASSGTPPGGELFF.

The chain uses TRBV2 and TRBJ2-3; TRBD2 might be the D (6 bases). Trimming stripped 6 bases from V and 0 bases from J, with 19 bases between. The germline V gene encodes CDR1 SNHLY and CDR2 FYNNEI. The CDR3 has 17 amino acids. CDR3 protein: CASRPRRGSLSTDTQYF. The CDR3 DNA is TGTGCCAGCAGGCCTCGGCGGGGTTCCCTTAGCACAGATACGCAGTATTTT.

In this sample, this clone turned up a few times. The chain is built from TRBV6-6 and TRBJ2-2; maybe TRBD2 (6 bases). The CDR3 length is 16 residues. Trimming removed 2 bases from V and 2 bases from J, with 12 bases in between. The germline V gene encodes CDR1 MNHNY and CDR2 SVGAGI (reference sequence). CDR3 sequence reads: CASSYTSILNTGELFF. DNA for the CDR3: TGTGCCAGCAGTTACACTAGCATACTTAACACCGGGGAGCTGTTTTTT.

The chain uses TRBV5-1 and TRBJ1-1; the D gene is possibly TRBD1 (6 bases). The germline V gene encodes CDR1 SGHRS and CDR2 YFSETQ. The CDR3 is 15 residues long. V was shortened by 3 bases and J by 0 bases, with 12 bases between the two germline ends. CDR3 amino acids: CASSSPYRVNTEAFF. The CDR3 nucleotides read TGCGCCAGCAGCTCGCCTTACAGGGTGAACACTGAAGCTTTCTTT.

In DNA, the CDR3 is TGTGCCAGCAGCCTCCAGCGGGGACAGGGCAATGAGCAGTTCTTC. Translating it yields CASSLQRGQGNEQFF. The chain is built from TRBV11-3 and TRBJ2-1, with TRBD1 matching over 9 bases. The CDR3 totals 15 residues. Trimming took 5 bases from V and 6 from J; bases not matched to a gene: 8. CDR1 and CDR2 from the germline V gene are SGHNT and YENEEA.

The V call is TRBV19, the J call TRBJ1-5; D is undetermined. Germline CDR1 LNHDA, CDR2 SQIVND (reference sequence). The CDR3 consists of 15 residues. The germline V and J ends were trimmed by 7 bases and 1 base, with 14 bases remaining between them. For the CDR3, the DNA is TGTGCCAGTATTTACAGCGGACTAAGCAATCAGCCCCAGCATTTT. Translated: CASIYSGLSNQPQHF.

This clone appeared a single time. This chain links TRBV15 with TRBJ1-4; TRBD1 matches at 7 bases. CDR1 is LNHNV and CDR2 is YYDKDF in the germline V gene (reference sequence). V lost 1 base, J lost 7 bases, and 6 bases stayed unmatched. The CDR3 is 15 amino acids. The CDR3 region has the DNA TGTGCCACCAGCAGAGTAGGGGGCGCGTCTGAAAAACTGTTTTTT. Translation gives CATSRVGGASEKLFF.